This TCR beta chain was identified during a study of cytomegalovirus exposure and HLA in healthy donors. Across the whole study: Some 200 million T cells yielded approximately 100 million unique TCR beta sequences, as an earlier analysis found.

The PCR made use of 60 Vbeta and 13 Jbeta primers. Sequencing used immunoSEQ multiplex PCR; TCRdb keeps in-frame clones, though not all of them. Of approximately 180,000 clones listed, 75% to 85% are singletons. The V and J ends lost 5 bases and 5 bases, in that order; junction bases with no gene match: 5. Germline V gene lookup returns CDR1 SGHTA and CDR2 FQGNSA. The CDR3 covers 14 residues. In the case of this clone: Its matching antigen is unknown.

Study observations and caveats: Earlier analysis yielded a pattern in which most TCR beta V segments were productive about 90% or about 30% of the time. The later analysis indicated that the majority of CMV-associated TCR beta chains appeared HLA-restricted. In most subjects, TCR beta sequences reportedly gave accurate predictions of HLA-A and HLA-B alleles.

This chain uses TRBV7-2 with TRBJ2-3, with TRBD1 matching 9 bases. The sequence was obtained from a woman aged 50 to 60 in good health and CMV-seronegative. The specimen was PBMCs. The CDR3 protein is CASSRTGGVDTQYF. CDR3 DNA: TGTGCCAGCAGCCGTACAGGGGGCGTAGATACGCAGTATTTT.